This T cell receptor beta chain is from a study of blood T cell repertoires in COVID-19. Participant ages covered roughly 18 to 89 years across about two dozen US areas. Cohort allocation depended upon clinical history that participants reported. Symptom resolution, clearance, or two negative PCRs marked donors in Cohort 3 as recovered. In the source study's methods: Amplifying reference gene primers gave estimates of nucleated cell counts. Generated by immunoSEQ multiplex PCR, the TCRdb table keeps only in-frame clones and is missing some. The V and J calls and the clone size are those of that table, but D and trimming were determined from the DNA. The profile shows roughly 150,000 clones, 85% of them singletons. In germline, CDR1 is MGHRA, CDR2 YSYEKL. CDR3 length equals 16 residues. Trimming cost V 0 bases and J 0 bases, with 11 bases left between them. This clone appeared once.

The sample comprised PBMCs or T cells enriched from blood (not recorded which). The chain recombines TRBV4-1 with TRBJ1-2; D unclear. The receptor was isolated from a woman aged 40 to 50 who had recovered from COVID-19. The CDR3 DNA follows: TGCGCCAGCAGCCAAGAAGAATTTGAGTCTAACTATGGCTACACCTTC. Translating it yields CASSQEEFESNYGYTF.